The sequence of this T cell receptor beta chain was determined in a study of blood T cell repertoires in COVID-19. Turning to the study itself: The study drew acute and convalescent COVID-19 samples from the United States, Italy and Spain.

Unmatched junction bases numbered 10, after V lost 6 bases and J lost 8 bases. The CDR3 is made up of 13 amino acids. Germline-derived CDR1 and CDR2 are SQVTM and ANQGSEA. Libraries were prepared by immunoSEQ multiplex PCR; TCRdb keeps only in-frame clonotypes and omits some of them. This table holds around 310,000 clones, about 88% found once. Membership in each cohort depended on participant-reported clinical history. This chain connects TRBV29-1 to TRBJ1-2; 9 positions agree with TRBD1. The sample was PBMCs or T cells enriched from blood (not recorded which). The TCR sequence derives from a woman in her thirties or forties who had recovered from COVID-19. The CDR3, as DNA: TGCAGCGTACTACAACAGGGGGCAGGGGGCTACACCTTC. Translating gives CSVLQQGAGGYTF.